Following are 24 T cell receptor beta chains from one sample sequenced in a study of blood T cell repertoires in COVID-19. Repertoires were generated with immunoSEQ multiplex PCR, while TCRdb's copy carries only in-frame clones and drops some. The repertoire consists of more than 400,000 clones, with roughly 90% occurring once and the leading ten covering roughly 0.7%. Sequenced: PBMCs or T cells enriched from blood (not recorded which). The receptors originated from a woman under 30 who had recovered from COVID-19.

This chain uses TRBV27 with TRBJ2-2; D call uncertain. The CDR3 consists of 14 residues. V lost 5 bases, J lost 4 bases, and 11 bases lay in between. Germline CDR1 is MNHEY and CDR2 is SMNVEV (reference sequence). The CDR3 here is CASSALDVTGELFF. CDR3 DNA sequence: TGTGCCAGCAGTGCCCTAGATGTCACCGGGGAGCTGTTTTTT.

This chain links TRBV28 with TRBJ1-2, with 7 positions matching TRBD1. J was trimmed by 2 bases and V by 11 bases; bases with no gene match: 5. Germline assignment: CDR1 MDHEN and CDR2 SYDVKM. This CDR3 contains 12 residues. The CDR3 reads CAGSTGNYGYTF. The CDR3 DNA is TGTGCCGGATCGACAGGGAACTATGGCTACACCTTC.

The chain employs TRBV6-4 and TRBJ2-3, with 7 bases fitting TRBD1. The CDR3 totals 14 residues. J lost 3 bases, V lost 10 bases, and 10 bases had no gene match. The germline V gene has CDR1 MRHNA and CDR2 SNTAGT. The CDR3 bases are TGTGCCACCAAGAGACAGGGTGGAACAGATACGCAGTATTTT. It specifies CATKRQGGTDTQYF.

This clone has a handful of counts. The chain has TRBV5-6 and TRBJ1-2, with a tentative D call TRBD1 (5 bases). Germline-derived CDR1 and CDR2 are SGHDT and YYEEEE. The CDR3 is 14 residues long. Trimming took 3 bases from V and 2 from J, leaving 11 bases between them. CDR3 residues: CASSSLGQNYGYTF. DNA for the CDR3: TGTGCCAGCAGCTCTCTGGGGCAAAACTATGGCTACACCTTC.

DNA of the CDR3: TGTGCCACCCCTCAGGGGCGGGGGGACGCCGGGGAGCTGTTTTTT. Protein: CATPQGRGDAGELFF. The rearrangement links TRBV7-9 to TRBJ2-2; 8 bases are shared with TRBD2. Germline V gene sequence: CDR1 SEHNR, CDR2 FQNEAQ (reference sequence). The CDR3 covers 15 residues. Germline trimming cut 10 bases from V and 6 bases from J; bases unmatched to any gene: 13.

The chain links TRBV3-1 (or the pseudogene TRBV3-2) to TRBJ2-7, with D perhaps TRBD1 (5 bases). Germline V gene lookup returns CDR1 LGHDT and CDR2 YNNKEL (reference sequence). With 0 bases removed from V and 5 bases from J, the gap between germline ends came to 8 bases. The CDR3 has 13 residues. The DNA of the CDR3 is TGTGCCAGCAGCCAAGACAGGGTTGACGAGCAGTACTTC. It yields the protein CASSQDRVDEQYF.

The genes are TRBV6-5 and TRBJ2-1; possible D gene TRBD1, 7 bases. This CDR3 region has 13 residues. V was trimmed by 11 bases and J by 5 bases, leaving 16 bases between them. CDR1 is MNHEY and CDR2 is SVGAGI in the germline V gene. CDR3 region: CAPSGGYDNEQFF. The CDR3 region has the DNA TGTGCCCCCTCAGGGGGGTATGACAATGAGCAGTTCTTC.

The V and J genes are TRBV5-5 and TRBJ1-2; TRBD1 aligns across 7 bases. V was clipped by 2 bases and J by 4 bases; unmatched bases: 8. In germline, CDR1 is SGHKS, CDR2 YYEKEE (reference sequence). The CDR3 is made up of 15 amino acids. The CDR3 coding sequence is TGTGCCAGCAGCTTAGGACCGGGACAGCTCTATGGCTACACCTTC. It yields the protein CASSLGPGQLYGYTF.

This clone has only one observation. The chain is built from TRBV5-1 and TRBJ2-1; 11 nucleotides agree with TRBD2. This CDR3 region has 14 residues. Trimming cost V 2 bases and J 7 bases; bases outside gene matches: 2. Germline lookup yields CDR1 SGHRS and CDR2 YFSETQ. The CDR3 is CASSFTSGGNEQFF. The CDR3 nucleotides read TGCGCCAGCAGCTTCACTAGCGGGGGAAATGAGCAGTTCTTC.

V gene TRBV2 combines with J gene TRBJ2-3; D not resolved. CDR1 is SNHLY, CDR2 FYNNEI, per germline. The CDR3 has 15 residues. Trimming removed 1 base from V and 1 base from J, with 9 bases in between. The CDR3 DNA is TGTGCCAGCAGTGAAGGAGACACCCGCACAGATACGCAGTATTTT. This encodes CASSEGDTRTDTQYF.

On this clone: The sample holds other DNA sequences that translate to the same CDR3. V usage is TRBV9 and J usage is TRBJ2-3, with TRBD2 as a possible D gene (6 bases). This CDR3 has 15 amino acids. Germline CDR1 reads SGDLS; CDR2 reads YYNGEE. Trimming cost V 2 bases and J 0 bases, with 10 bases left between them. In DNA form, the CDR3 reads TGTGCCAGCAGCGTCGACGGGGGAAGCACAGATACGCAGTATTTT. Translating it yields CASSVDGGSTDTQYF.

The V call is TRBV3-1 (or the pseudogene TRBV3-2), the J call TRBJ1-2, with 8 bases aligning to TRBD1. The CDR3 loop spans 13 amino acids. Germline loops: CDR1 LGHDT, CDR2 YNNKEL (reference sequence). J gave up 3 bases and V 5 bases, and 2 bases lay outside the gene matches. CDR3 nucleotide sequence: TGTGCCAGCAGCTACAGGGGGGACTATGGCTACACCTTC. Translation: CASSYRGDYGYTF.

This chain uses TRBV14 with TRBJ1-2; D is uncertain. Germline CDR1 and CDR2: SGHDN and FVKESK. CDR3 size: 13 residues. The germline V and J ends were trimmed by 4 bases and 2 bases, with 8 bases remaining between them. The CDR3 region has the DNA TGTGCCAGCAGCCCATCCGCGAACTATGGCTACACCTTC. Its protein is CASSPSANYGYTF.

The rearrangement uses TRBV6-5 and TRBJ1-2; 8 bases align to TRBD1. With V trimmed by 3 bases and J by 3 bases, 9 bases remained unmatched. Germline V lookup: CDR1 MNHEY, CDR2 SVGAGI. The CDR3 is 16 amino acids. Written as DNA, the CDR3 is TGTGCCAGCAGTTATCTGTTACAGGGGGTTGACTATGGCTACACCTTC. Encoded protein: CASSYLLQGVDYGYTF.

The chain recombines TRBV12-3 or TRBV12-4 with TRBJ1-1, with 7 bases that match TRBD1. The CDR3 runs 12 residues. The J segment lost 1 base and the V segment lost 9 bases, leaving 2 bases of the junction unmatched. The CDR3 nucleotides read TGTGCCAGGGACAGGACGAACACTGAAGCTTTCTTT. Residues: CARDRTNTEAFF.

The chain uses TRBV18 and TRBJ1-3, with 8 bases matching TRBD1. The V gene's germline CDR1 is KGHSH and CDR2 LQKENI. This CDR3 region has 15 residues. V dropped 3 bases and J dropped 4; count of bases not matched to a gene: 5. The CDR3 nucleotides read TGTGCCAGCTCACCTTCCGGGACAGGAGGAAACACCATATATTTT. Translation gives CASSPSGTGGNTIYF.

This clone has only one observation. The chain links TRBV7-2 to TRBJ1-1; D uncertain. V gave up 4 bases and J gave up 1 base, with 10 bases separating them. The CDR3 has 14 amino acids. Germline CDR1 reads SGHTA; CDR2 reads FQGNSA. CDR3 nucleotides: TGTGCCAGCAGCTCCCCAACAGAGAACACTGAAGCTTTCTTT. Translating it yields CASSSPTENTEAFF.

The rearrangement links TRBV5-8 to TRBJ1-1; 10 positions agree with TRBD1. Germline V lookup: CDR1 SGHTS, CDR2 YDEGEE. With 2 bases clipped from V and 6 bases from J, the junction kept 10 bases outside the gene matches. The CDR3 length is 16 residues. CDR3 protein: CASSLFKDRGSAEAFF. DNA of the CDR3: TGTGCCAGCAGCTTATTCAAGGACAGGGGGAGCGCTGAAGCTTTCTTT.

The chain has TRBV2 and TRBJ2-2, with 9 bases matching TRBD1. With 10 bases clipped from V and 9 bases from J, the junction kept 12 bases outside the gene matches. The CDR3 sequence is 14 residues long. Germline values: CDR1 SNHLY, CDR2 FYNNEI. In DNA form, the CDR3 reads TGTGCCATAGGGTCGGGGACAGGGACTCGGGAGCTGTTTTTT. This translates into CAIGSGTGTRELFF.

The V call is TRBV7-8, the J call TRBJ1-3; possible D gene TRBD1, 6 bases. The V gene lost 3 bases and the J gene lost 0 bases, with 15 bases spanning the gap. CDR3 length: 17 residues. Germline CDR1 and CDR2: SGHVS and FQNEAQ. The CDR3 nucleotides are TGTGCCAGCAGCTTCGGGGGGCAGATCCACTCTGGAAACACCATATATTTT. Translating it yields CASSFGGQIHSGNTIYF.

This sequence joins TRBV4-1 and TRBJ2-3; 12 bases match TRBD2. Trimming at V came to 4 bases and at J to 5 bases, leaving 13 bases not matched to a gene. Looked up from germline, CDR1 is MGHRA and CDR2 is YSYEKL. The CDR3 consists of 18 residues. Here the CDR3 reads CASSRPRGTSGPGDTQYF. The CDR3 coding sequence is TGCGCCAGCAGCCGACCTCGTGGGACTAGCGGGCCAGGAGATACGCAGTATTTT.

This clone was recorded a few times. This chain joins TRBV2 and TRBJ1-2; D unclear. Germline V gives CDR1 SNHLY, CDR2 FYNNEI. The CDR3 runs 10 residues. Between the trimmed V and J ends, which lost 8 bases and 6 bases, there was a span of 7 bases. CDR3 coding DNA: TGTGCCAGCGGCATTGATGGCTACACCTTC. Translated: CASGIDGYTF.

The chain uses TRBV28 and TRBJ2-5, with TRBD2 matching 8 bases. Germline values: CDR1 MDHEN, CDR2 SYDVKM. The CDR3 runs to 16 residues. J gave up 0 bases and V 5 bases, and 8 bases lay outside the gene matches. The CDR3 protein is CASSPGGHMYQETQYF. In DNA, the CDR3 is TGTGCCAGCAGTCCGGGGGGGCACATGTACCAAGAGACCCAGTACTTC.

This chain uses TRBV11-2 with TRBJ2-7, with D tentatively TRBD2 (5 bases). V was pared by 1 base and J by 6 bases, with 13 bases between. The CDR3 runs to 14 residues. Per the germline V gene, CDR1 is SGHAT and CDR2 is FQNNGV. The DNA of the CDR3 is TGTGCCAGCAGCTTAGGAGGGTCCGTAGCCGAGCAGTACTTC. Its protein is CASSLGGSVAEQYF.